The 20 T cell receptor beta chains below were found in one sample sequenced in a study of glioma-infiltrating T cells. Amplification of TCR alpha and beta CDR3 regions from RNA used iRepertoire nested multiplex PCR. Each CDR3 protein is one row after TCRdb ran MiXCR on the multiplex PCR reads. This sample has more than 95,000 distinct CDR3 sequences; more than 20% occur once, and the top ten carry 15%. The sample consisted of glioma tissue, nonneoplastic brain tissue, or PBMCs (not recorded which). The source of these receptors is a human donor with low-grade glioma or glioblastoma, undergoing nonglioma brain surgery, or in good health (not recorded which).

With regard to this clonotype: A read error may be the cause here, since a much bigger clone is one base away. The chain recombines TRBV12-3 or TRBV12-4 with TRBJ1-5; a possible D gene is TRBD1 (6 bases). Trimming cost V 6 bases and J 6 bases, with 18 bases left between them. The CDR3 totals 15 residues. CDR3 sequence (DNA): TGTGCCAGCAGCCCGGCACAGGGATTAGGTCAGCCCCAGCATTTT. Encoded protein: CASSPAQGLGQPQHF.

This clonotype has a count of ten or more. The chain carries TRBV28 and TRBJ2-1, with D possibly TRBD2 on 6 matching bases. The germline V gene has CDR1 MDHEN and CDR2 SYDVKM. The V gene lost 2 bases and the J gene lost 6 bases, with 14 bases spanning the gap. The CDR3 loop spans 15 amino acids. The CDR3 sequence is CASSLGGLRSNEQFF. DNA of the CDR3: TGTGCCAGCAGTTTAGGGGGGTTACGGTCCAATGAGCAGTTCTTC.

This clonotype was recorded many times. This rearrangement joins TRBV4-1 to TRBJ1-5, with D possibly TRBD1 on 5 matching bases. This CDR3 comprises 16 residues. In germline, CDR1 is MGHRA, CDR2 YSYEKL. The V and J ends lost 6 bases and 0 bases respectively, with 15 bases between them. CDR3 sequence reads: CASRIEDSFSNQPQHF. CDR3 sequence (DNA): TGCGCCAGCAGGATAGAAGACAGTTTTAGCAATCAGCCCCAGCATTTT.

This clonotype has more than one count but fewer than ten. The chain has TRBV6-1 and TRBJ2-7; 11 nucleotides align to TRBD2. J gave up 3 bases and V 5 bases, and 9 bases lay outside the gene matches. Germline CDR1 MNHNS, CDR2 SASEGT. This CDR3 has 16 residues. Here the CDR3 DNA reads TGTGCCAGCAGTCGACGACTAGCGGGAATGGACTACGAGCAGTACTTC. The encoded protein is CASSRRLAGMDYEQYF.

This clonotype was counted ten times or more. The rearrangement links TRBV28 to TRBJ2-7; the match to TRBD2 covers 11 bases. Germline V gives CDR1 MDHEN, CDR2 SYDVKM. V lost 2 bases, J lost 3 bases, and 15 bases stayed unmatched. The CDR3 runs 19 residues. CDR3 nucleotides: TGTGCCAGCAGTTTACCCATCGATAGCGGGAGGGCCGCGGGCTACGAGCAGTACTTC. Translation: CASSLPIDSGRAAGYEQYF.

This clonotype was seen repeatedly, ten times or more. The rearrangement links TRBV25-1 to TRBJ2-3, with D possibly being TRBD1 or TRBD2 (5 bases each). The length of the CDR3 is 16 residues. Deletions cut 3 bases from V and 2 bases from J, with 15 bases between. Germline V gives CDR1 MGHDK, CDR2 SYGVNS. The CDR3 reads CASSDRTRDPTDTQYF. As DNA, the CDR3 is TGTGCCAGCAGTGACCGAACCCGGGACCCCACAGATACGCAGTATTTT.

This clonotype was seen many times. The rearrangement links TRBV4-2 to TRBJ2-2; tentatively, D is TRBD1 or TRBD2 (5 bases each). This CDR3 has 15 residues. The germline CDR1 and CDR2 sequences are LGHNA and YNFKEQ. Deletions cut 1 base from V and 7 bases from J, with 13 bases between. The CDR3 bases are TGTGCCAGCAGCCAAGTAGGGACCATGGGCGGGGAGCTGTTTTTT. The encoded protein is CASSQVGTMGGELFF.

This clonotype was detected a few times. V gene TRBV3-1 combines with J gene TRBJ1-3; no clear D. Trimming left V 4 bases short and J 4 bases short, with 11 bases between. The germline gives CDR1 LGHDT, CDR2 YNNKEL (reference sequence). The CDR3 covers 14 residues. The CDR3 DNA is TGTGCCAGCAGCCCCCGGAACCTCGGAAACACCATATATTTT. Residues: CASSPRNLGNTIYF. Variable domain in full (rest from reference TRBV3-1 and TRBJ1-3): DTAVSQTPKYLVTQMGNDKSIKCEQNLGHDTMYWYKQDSKKFLKIMFSYNNKELIINETVPNRFSPKSPDKAHLNLHINSLELGDSAVYFCASSPRNLGNTIYFGEGSWLTVV.

A remark on this clonotype: A much larger clone is a single base away; this may be a read error. The chain recombines TRBV19 with TRBJ1-1; D not certain. This CDR3 contains 15 residues. In germline, CDR1 is LNHDA, CDR2 SQIVND (reference sequence). Trimming cost V 4 bases and J 2 bases, with 14 bases left between them. The CDR3 DNA follows: TGTGCCAGTAGTAGGCCCGGGAATCCCAACACTGAAGCTTTCTTT. It encodes CASSRPGNPNTEAFF.

This clonotype was found a few times. The chain combines TRBV12-3 or TRBV12-4 with TRBJ1-2, with 9 bases lining up with TRBD1. CDR3 length: 15 residues. Trimming took 5 bases from V and 4 from J; bases not matched to a gene: 8. Here the CDR3 reads CASSRDRDAGYGYTF. The DNA for the CDR3 is TGTGCCAGCAGTCGGGACAGGGACGCTGGCTATGGCTACACCTTC.

This clonotype was counted once. This may arise from a read error, as a much more abundant clone is one base away. The V gene is TRBV27, the J gene TRBJ1-2, with a weak D call TRBD1 (6 bases). CDR1 and CDR2 (germline): MNHEY, SMNVEV (reference sequence). The CDR3 runs to 13 residues. CDR3 DNA sequence: TGTGCCAGCAGTCTACGGACAGACTATGGCCACACCTTC. It encodes CASSLRTDYGHTF.

This clonotype was seen ten or more times. V and J are TRBV11-2 and TRBJ2-1; 7 bases map to TRBD1. Trimming at V came to 8 bases and at J to 8 bases, leaving 12 bases not matched to a gene. CDR3 length equals 14 residues. From germline, CDR1 is SGHAT and CDR2 FQNNGV. The CDR3 DNA is TGTGCCAGCTCAGAGGCCAGGGGGTTGTATGAGCAGTTCTTC. As protein: CASSEARGLYEQFF.

This clonotype came up many times. The V call is TRBV19, the J call TRBJ2-1, with 11 bases lining up with TRBD2. Germline loops: CDR1 LNHDA, CDR2 SQIVND (reference sequence). The ends lost 4 bases at V and 8 bases at J; junction bases unmatched: 7. CDR3 length equals 15 residues. CDR3 residues: CASSTVSGRVDEQFF. The CDR3 coding sequence is TGTGCCAGTAGTACGGTTAGCGGGAGGGTCGATGAGCAGTTCTTC.

This clonotype was observed many times. This sequence joins TRBV10-3 and TRBJ2-1, with 11 bases matching TRBD2. The V gene's germline CDR1 is ENHRY and CDR2 SYGVKD. The CDR3 totals 16 residues. V gave up 3 bases and J gave up 4 bases; unmatched junction bases: 5. The CDR3 loop reads CAISDSSGRQYNEQFF. The CDR3 DNA is TGTGCCATCAGTGACTCTAGCGGGAGGCAATACAATGAGCAGTTCTTC.

This clonotype was observed at least ten times. This chain connects TRBV10-3 to TRBJ1-1, with 9 bases fitting TRBD1. This CDR3 has 14 amino acids. The J segment lost 1 base and the V segment lost 6 bases, leaving 3 bases of the junction unmatched. Germline CDR1 is ENHRY and CDR2 is SYGVKD. The CDR3 sequence is CAIRGTGQNTEAFF. DNA for the CDR3: TGTGCCATCAGAGGGACAGGGCAGAACACTGAAGCTTTCTTT.

For this clonotype: A clone one base away is much larger, so this may be a read error. The chain recombines TRBV4-1 with TRBJ1-2, with D unclear. The CDR3 has 16 residues. Germline V gives CDR1 MGHRA, CDR2 YSYEKL. CDR3 DNA sequence: TGCGCCGGCAGCCAAGTGGTCTGGGTTGCAAGCTATGGCTACACCTTC. This codes for CAGSQVVWVASYGYTF.

The chain links TRBV30 to TRBJ1-1, with D possibly matching TRBD1 (6 bases). Trimming removed 5 bases at V and 9 bases at J, with 19 bases between. The length of the CDR3 is 13 residues. Germline CDR1 reads GTSNPN; CDR2 reads SVGIG (reference sequence). The CDR3 nucleotides are TGTGCCTGGTGGGGGGCGGACGGTGATAAAGCTTTCTTT. It codes for CAWWGADGDKAFF.

Details on this clonotype: The final CDR3 position lacks the conserved phenylalanine or tryptophan, pointing to a likely read error. CDR3: CGSSQEWRNNEQFL. The CDR3 coding sequence is TGTGGCAGCAGCCAAGAATGGCGGAACAATGAGCAGTTCCTC. The chain employs TRBV4-2 and TRBJ2-1; D call uncertain. The CDR3 is made up of 14 amino acids. In germline, CDR1 is LGHNA, CDR2 YNFKEQ.

This clonotype was seen only a few times. This clone may be a read error of a much larger clone one base away. J is TRBJ2-7 and V is TRBV6-1; perhaps TRBD2 as D (5 bases). The CDR3 contains 13 residues. The germline V gene has CDR1 MNHNS and CDR2 SASEGT. V lost 6 bases and J lost 1, with 10 bases in between. CDR3 loop: CASSNRESYEQYF. The CDR3 coding sequence is TGTGCCAGCAGCAACCGGGAATCCTACGAGCAGTACTTC.

Only a few counts were recorded for this clonotype. The chain employs TRBV5-1 and TRBJ2-1; 7 bases fit TRBD2. Germline assignment: CDR1 SGHRS and CDR2 YFSETQ. With V trimmed by 2 bases and J by 6 bases, 11 bases remained unmatched. This CDR3 comprises 16 residues. CDR3 amino acids: CASSFLAGSGSNEQFF. As DNA, the CDR3 is TGCGCCAGCAGCTTCCTTGCTGGTAGCGGGTCCAATGAGCAGTTCTTC.